This is a list of T cell receptor beta chains from one sample in a study of blood T cell repertoires in COVID-19. Clones were sequenced by immunoSEQ multiplex PCR, and TCRdb holds only the in-frame ones, with some missing. The sample carries under 400,000 clones, roughly 90% recorded once. What was sequenced was peripheral blood. The receptors derive from a woman under 40 with COVID-19, enrolled during active disease. CDR3s include the opening cysteine and the closing phenylalanine or tryptophan. D genes are given only for firm matches. Clone size is not always given. Where it is, it says once, few, many or a class for expanded clones.

abundance	d_gene	len	v_gene	j_gene	CDR3nt	CDR3aa
-	TRBD1	14	TRBV6-5	TRBJ2-7	TGTGCCAGCAGTTACGGGGACAGGGGCTACGAGCAGTACTTC	CASSYGDRGYEQYF
-	TRBD2	15	TRBV19	TRBJ2-3	TGTGCCAGTAGACGGACTAGCGGCTTCACAGATACGCAGTATTTT	CASRRTSGFTDTQYF
-	-	15	TRBV5-6	TRBJ2-3	TGTGCCAGCAGCTTAAAACACCTCTTTTTAGCTACGCAGTATTTT	CASSLKHLFLATQYF
-	-	13	TRBV25-1	TRBJ1-1	TGTGCCAGCAGTGAAGACAGGAACACTGAAGCTTTCTTT	CASSEDRNTEAFF
-	TRBD2	16	TRBV7-9	TRBJ2-1	TGTGCCAGCAGCCCCCGGACTAGCGGGAGGGCCAATGAGCAGTTCTTC	CASSPRTSGRANEQFF
once	-	14	TRBV5-1	TRBJ1-1	TGCGCCAGCAGCTTGGAGGGCGAGGGAGGTGAAGCTTTCTTT	CASSLEGEGGEAFF
-	-	15	TRBV3-1/TRBV3-2	TRBJ1-2	TGTGCCAGCAGCCAAGAACCTGACAGAAGCTATGGCTACACCTTC	CASSQEPDRSYGYTF
-	TRBD1	13	TRBV28	TRBJ1-1	TGTGCCAGCACCGGGACAGTAAACACTGAAGCTTTCTTT	CASTGTVNTEAFF
-	-	14	TRBV6-2/TRBV6-3	TRBJ1-1	TGTGCCAGCAACCCGGGTGTGGCAGGGACTGAAGCTTTCTTT	CASNPGVAGTEAFF
-	-	14	TRBV6-5	TRBJ1-1	TGTGCCAGCCTGCTTAGACAGGCCATCCCTGAAGCTTTCTTT	CASLLRQAIPEAFF
-	-	12	TRBV12-3/TRBV12-4	TRBJ1-1	TGTGCCAGCAGGGGGAGGTACACTGAAGCTTTCTTT	CASRGRYTEAFF
-	TRBD2	17	TRBV4-2	TRBJ2-1	TGTGCCAGCAGCCAGACAGCCGGACTAGCGGGGGGAATTGAGCAGTTCTTC	CASSQTAGLAGGIEQFF
-	TRBD1	15	TRBV5-5	TRBJ1-4	TGTGCCAGCAGCTTCAGGGGGCCAGGAGATGAAAAACTGTTTTTT	CASSFRGPGDEKLFF
-	-	13	TRBV19	TRBJ1-4	TGTGCCAGTAGTATTGTGACAGGAGAAAAACTGTTTTTT	CASSIVTGEKLFF
-	-	12	TRBV29-1	TRBJ1-1	TGCAGCGTTGACGCGGGCTCGACTGAAGCTTTCTTT	CSVDAGSTEAFF
-	TRBD1	18	TRBV2	TRBJ1-1	TGTGCCAGCAGTTACCGGGACAGTGCCCTTGAATCGTCCACTGAAGCTTTCTTT	CASSYRDSALESSTEAFF
-	-	12	TRBV12-3/TRBV12-4	TRBJ1-4	TGTGCCAGCAGTTGGGCTGGTGAAAAACTGTTTTTT	CASSWAGEKLFF
once	-	16	TRBV7-9	TRBJ1-3	TGTGCCAGCAGCTTACCGGGACTCAGCTCTGGAAACACCATATATTTT	CASSLPGLSSGNTIYF
once	TRBD1	16	TRBV28	TRBJ2-3	TGTGCCAGCAGTTGGGGGACAGGGGGTAGGACAGATACGCAGTATTTT	CASSWGTGGRTDTQYF
-	-	12	TRBV5-1	TRBJ1-2	TGCGCCAGCAGCCCAGAAAGATATGGCTACACCTTC	CASSPERYGYTF
-	TRBD2	15	TRBV5-1	TRBJ2-4	TGCGCCAGCAGCTTTTCGGGGGGAGCCAAAAACATTCAGTACTTC	CASSFSGGAKNIQYF
-	-	15	TRBV5-4	TRBJ1-1	TGTGCCAGCAGCGCCGGGGCAGGGGCGGACACTGAAGCTTTCTTT	CASSAGAGADTEAFF
-	TRBD1	15	TRBV9	TRBJ1-1	TGTGCCAGCAGCGCCCTTGGACAGGGGGTCACTGAAGCTTTCTTT	CASSALGQGVTEAFF
-	-	14	TRBV29-1	TRBJ1-2	TGCAGCGTTGAACCCCCGGACAGTAACTATGGCTACACCTTC	CSVEPPDSNYGYTF
-	-	15	TRBV28	TRBJ1-2	TGTGCCAGCAGCTCAGGCTCGGACGGGGTCTATGGCTACACCTTC	CASSSGSDGVYGYTF
-	-	16	TRBV28	TRBJ1-5	TGTGCCAGCAGAGTTTGGGGCGGGGATAGCAATCAGCCCCAGCATTTT	CASRVWGGDSNQPQHF
-	-	13	TRBV30	TRBJ1-1	TGTGCCTGGAGTGCGACTGGGGGGACTGAAGCTTTCTTT	CAWSATGGTEAFF
-	-	14	TRBV5-1	TRBJ1-1	TGCGCCAGCAGCTTTGATACAGGGAACACTGAAGCTTTCTTT	CASSFDTGNTEAFF
once	-	14	TRBV20-1	TRBJ1-6	TGCAGTGCTAGTGCGACAGCCCTTAATTCACCCCTCCACTTT	CSASATALNSPLHF